The 5 T cell receptor beta chains listed next were all sequenced from one sample in a study of blood T cell repertoires in COVID-19. Clones were sequenced by immunoSEQ multiplex PCR, and TCRdb holds only the in-frame ones, with some missing. The sample includes roughly 78,000 clones, around four fifths of them seen just once. The sample taken for sequencing was peripheral blood. The receptors shown here come from a woman aged 80 or over with acute or convalescent COVID-19.

CDR3 DNA: TGTGCCAGCAGCCAAGTGACAGGGTCGGAGGGGGAGCTGTTTTTT. Translating gives CASSQVTGSEGELFF. The chain uses TRBV3-1 (or the pseudogene TRBV3-2) and TRBJ2-2, with 7 nucleotides matching TRBD1. The J segment lost 8 bases and the V segment lost 1 base, leaving 7 bases of the junction unmatched. The CDR3 length is 15 residues. CDR1 LGHDT and CDR2 YNNKEL come from the germline V gene (reference sequence).

The sample holds one count of this clone. The chain recombines TRBV5-1 with TRBJ2-3, with TRBD2 identical over 11 bases. With 4 bases clipped from V and 4 bases from J, the junction kept 2 bases outside the gene matches. This CDR3 spans 14 amino acids. Germline assignment: CDR1 SGHRS and CDR2 YFSETQ. CDR3 sequence: CASSTGLAADTQYF. CDR3 DNA sequence: TGCGCCAGCAGCACGGGACTAGCGGCAGATACGCAGTATTTT.

The V gene is TRBV5-4, the J gene TRBJ2-5, with D unclear. This CDR3 spans 14 amino acids. Per germline, CDR1 SGHNT and CDR2 YYREEE (reference sequence). V lost 2 bases and J lost 0, with 8 bases in between. The CDR3 nucleotides read TGTGCCAGCAGCTTAGACGGGTACCAAGAGACCCAGTACTTC. Protein product: CASSLDGYQETQYF.

The sample holds one count of this clone. The rearrangement joins TRBV7-9 to TRBJ2-3, with D possibly TRBD2 on 5 matching bases. The CDR3 spans 13 residues. Trimming took 1 base from V and 6 from J, leaving 8 bases between them. Germline CDR1 SEHNR, CDR2 FQNEAQ (reference sequence). CDR3 nucleotides: TGTGCCAGCAGCTTAGGAGGGTGGGATACGCAGTATTTT. Its protein is CASSLGGWDTQYF.

The chain couples TRBV18 to TRBJ1-4, with D tentatively TRBD1 (6 bases). This CDR3 is 13 amino acids long. The V end was cut by 6 bases, the J end by 8 bases, with 13 bases between. Germline CDR1 and CDR2: KGHSH and LQKENI. CDR3 sequence reads: CASSQGGVEKLFF. The DNA for the CDR3 is TGTGCCAGCTCGCAAGGGGGAGTGGAAAAACTGTTTTTT.